The clone carrying this TCR beta chain has a handful of counts. Its antigen is as yet unknown. PCR employed 60 Vbeta and 13 Jbeta primers. Produced via immunoSEQ multiplex PCR; TCRdb's table is partial and in-frame only. The table shows tens of thousands of clones, with about 66% occurring only once. This sample is drawn from a study of cytomegalovirus exposure and HLA in healthy donors. The CDR3 totals 16 residues. V was cut by 2 bases and J by 7 bases, with 17 bases left in between. Germline V lookup: CDR1 MGHRA, CDR2 YSYEKL. Findings of the study overall: Usually a TCR sequence was rare, but some public TCRs were found in many donors. The availability of immune exposure information extended only to CMV serostatus.

Donors were nominally healthy when sampled, though unrecorded immune exposures were likely. Sequenced input: PBMCs. This receptor was obtained from a man in his fifties in good health and CMV-seropositive. The rearrangement joins TRBV4-1 to TRBJ1-4, with D perhaps matching TRBD1 (5 bases). CDR3: CASSQPAQGFSEKLFF. The CDR3 DNA reads TGCGCCAGCAGCCAACCAGCTCAGGGATTCAGTGAAAAACTGTTTTTT.